This T cell receptor beta chain was profiled in a study of blood T cell repertoires in COVID-19. Study as a whole: Sites across the United States, Italy and Spain contributed samples from acute and convalescent COVID-19. From T cells, B-cell-depleted T cells, or PBMCs came the material, which was cDNA or gDNA.

As handled by the study authors: How many nucleated cells were present was estimated from reference gene primer amplification. The method was immunoSEQ multiplex PCR; TCRdb's version includes in-frame clones alone and lacks a portion of them. D and trimming come from the DNA, and the V and J calls and clone size come from that table. Here the sample spans over 200,000 clones, roughly 87% being singletons. V gave up 2 bases and J gave up 7 bases, with 14 bases separating them. The V gene's germline CDR1 is MNHEY and CDR2 SVGAGI. The CDR3 loop spans 14 amino acids. The chain recombines TRBV6-5 with TRBJ1-1, with D unclear. The receptor was derived from a man in his forties with active or convalescent COVID-19. The sequenced material came from peripheral blood. The CDR3 spells CASSYLPALHEAFF. The CDR3 DNA sequence: TGTGCCAGCAGTTACCTACCCGCCCTTCATGAAGCTTTCTTT.